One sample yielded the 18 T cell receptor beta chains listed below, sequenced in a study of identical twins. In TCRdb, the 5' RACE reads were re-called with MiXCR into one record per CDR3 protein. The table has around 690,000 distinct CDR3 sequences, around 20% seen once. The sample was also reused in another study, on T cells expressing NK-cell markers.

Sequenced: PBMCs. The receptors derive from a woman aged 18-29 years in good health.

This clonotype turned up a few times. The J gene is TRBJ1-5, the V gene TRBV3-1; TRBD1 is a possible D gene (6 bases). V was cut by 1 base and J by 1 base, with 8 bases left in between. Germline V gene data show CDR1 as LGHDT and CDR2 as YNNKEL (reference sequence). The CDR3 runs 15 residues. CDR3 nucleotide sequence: TGTGCCAGCAGCCAAGCTGGGGGCAGCAATCAGCCCCAGCATTTT. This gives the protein CASSQAGGSNQPQHF.

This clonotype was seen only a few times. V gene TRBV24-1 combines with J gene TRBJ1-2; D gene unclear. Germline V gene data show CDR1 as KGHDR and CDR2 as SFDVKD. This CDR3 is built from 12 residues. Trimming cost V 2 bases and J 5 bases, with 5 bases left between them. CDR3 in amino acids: CATSDSTYGYTF. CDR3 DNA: TGTGCCACCAGTGATTCGACATATGGCTACACCTTC.

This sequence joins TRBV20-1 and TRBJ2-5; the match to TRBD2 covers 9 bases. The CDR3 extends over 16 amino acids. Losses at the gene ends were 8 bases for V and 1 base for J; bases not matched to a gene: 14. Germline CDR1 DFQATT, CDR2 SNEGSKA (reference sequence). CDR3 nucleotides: TGCAGTTCCCAAACCTTTAGCGGGGGCCTCCAAGAGACCCAGTACTTC. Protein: CSSQTFSGGLQETQYF.

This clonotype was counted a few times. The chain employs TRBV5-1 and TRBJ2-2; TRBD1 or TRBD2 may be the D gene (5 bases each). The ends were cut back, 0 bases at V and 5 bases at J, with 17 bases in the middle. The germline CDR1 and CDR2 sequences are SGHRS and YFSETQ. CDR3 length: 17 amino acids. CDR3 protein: CASSLAGGGRGTGELFF. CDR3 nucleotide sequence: TGCGCCAGCAGCTTGGCCGGTGGGGGAAGAGGGACCGGGGAGCTGTTTTTT.

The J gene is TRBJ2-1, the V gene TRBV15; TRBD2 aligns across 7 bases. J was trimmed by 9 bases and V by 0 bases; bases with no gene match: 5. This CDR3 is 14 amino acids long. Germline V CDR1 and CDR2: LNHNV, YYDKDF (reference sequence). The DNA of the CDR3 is TGTGCCACCAGCAGAGAGGGAGGGCGGACTGAGCAGTTCTTC. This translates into CATSREGGRTEQFF. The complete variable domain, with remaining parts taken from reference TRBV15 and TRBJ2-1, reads DAMVIQNPRYQVTQFGKPVTLSCSQTLNHNVMYWYQQKSSQAPKLLFHYYDKDFNNEADTPDNFQSRRPNTSFCFLDIRSPGLGDTAMYLCATSREGGRTEQFFGPGTRLTVL.

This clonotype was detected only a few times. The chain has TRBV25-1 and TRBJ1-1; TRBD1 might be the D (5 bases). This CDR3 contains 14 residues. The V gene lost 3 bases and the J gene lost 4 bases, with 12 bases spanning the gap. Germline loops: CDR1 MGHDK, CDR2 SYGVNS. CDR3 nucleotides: TGTGCCAGCAGTGAGGCCAGAGGGACCACTGAAGCTTTCTTT. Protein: CASSEARGTTEAFF.

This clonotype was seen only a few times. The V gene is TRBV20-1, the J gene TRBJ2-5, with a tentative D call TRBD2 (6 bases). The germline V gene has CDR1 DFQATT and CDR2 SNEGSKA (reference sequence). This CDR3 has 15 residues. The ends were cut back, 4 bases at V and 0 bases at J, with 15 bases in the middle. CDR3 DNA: TGCAGTGCTAACCTACGGACTACGTACCAAGAGACCCAGTACTTC. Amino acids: CSANLRTTYQETQYF.

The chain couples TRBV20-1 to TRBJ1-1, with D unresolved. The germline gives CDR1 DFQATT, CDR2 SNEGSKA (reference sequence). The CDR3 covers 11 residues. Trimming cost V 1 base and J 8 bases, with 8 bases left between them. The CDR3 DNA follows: TGCAGTGCTAGAGTGGGCAGAGAAGCTTTCTTT. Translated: CSARVGREAFF.

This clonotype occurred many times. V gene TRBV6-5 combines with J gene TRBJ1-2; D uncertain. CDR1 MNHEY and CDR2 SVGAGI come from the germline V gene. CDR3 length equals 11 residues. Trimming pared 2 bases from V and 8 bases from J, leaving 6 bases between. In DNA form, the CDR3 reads TGTGCCAGCAGTTACCCTGGGGGCTACACCTTC. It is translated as CASSYPGGYTF.

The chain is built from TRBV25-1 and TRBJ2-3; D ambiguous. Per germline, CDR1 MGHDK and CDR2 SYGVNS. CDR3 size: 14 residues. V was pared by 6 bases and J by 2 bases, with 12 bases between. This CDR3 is CASSHRLLTDTQYF. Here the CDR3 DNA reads TGTGCCAGCAGCCACAGACTCCTCACAGATACGCAGTATTTT.

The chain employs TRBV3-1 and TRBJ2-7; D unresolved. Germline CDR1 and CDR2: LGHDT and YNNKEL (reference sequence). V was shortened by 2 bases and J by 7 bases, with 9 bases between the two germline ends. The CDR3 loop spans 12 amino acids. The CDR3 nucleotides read TGTGCCAGCAGCCAACTAGGAAGGGAGCAGTACTTC. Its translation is CASSQLGREQYF.

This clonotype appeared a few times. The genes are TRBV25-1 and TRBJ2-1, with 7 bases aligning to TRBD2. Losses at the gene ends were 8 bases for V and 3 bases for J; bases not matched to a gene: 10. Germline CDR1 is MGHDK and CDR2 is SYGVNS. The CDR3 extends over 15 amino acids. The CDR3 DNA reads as TGTGCCAGCGATGAACGGCGGGAGAACTACAATGAGCAGTTCTTC. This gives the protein CASDERRENYNEQFF.

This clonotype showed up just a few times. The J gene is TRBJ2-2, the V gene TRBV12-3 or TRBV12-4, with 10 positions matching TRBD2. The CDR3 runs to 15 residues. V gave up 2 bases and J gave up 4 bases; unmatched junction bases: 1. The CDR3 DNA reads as TGTGCCAGCAGTTTAAGGACTAGCGGCACCGGGGAGCTGTTTTTT. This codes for CASSLRTSGTGELFF.

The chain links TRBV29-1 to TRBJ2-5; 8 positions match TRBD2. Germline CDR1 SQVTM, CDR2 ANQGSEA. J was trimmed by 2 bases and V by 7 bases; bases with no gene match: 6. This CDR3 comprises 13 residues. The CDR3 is CSGTGGTQETQYF. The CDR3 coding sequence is TGCAGCGGGACGGGAGGGACACAAGAGACCCAGTACTTC.

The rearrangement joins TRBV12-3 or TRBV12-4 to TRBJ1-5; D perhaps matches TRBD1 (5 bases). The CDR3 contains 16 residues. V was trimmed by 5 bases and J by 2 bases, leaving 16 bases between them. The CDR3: CASSPQAEQGNQPQHF. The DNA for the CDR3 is TGTGCCAGCAGTCCTCAAGCAGAACAGGGCAATCAGCCCCAGCATTTT.

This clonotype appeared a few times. CDR3 in amino acids: CSARGGDPSEYATDTQYF. The CDR3 bases are TGCAGTGCTAGAGGAGGGGACCCAAGCGAATATGCCACAGATACGCAGTATTTT. This chain uses TRBV20-1 with TRBJ2-3; D is possibly TRBD1 or TRBD2 (5 bases each). V gave up 1 base and J gave up 2 bases, with 22 bases separating them. The germline V gene has CDR1 DFQATT and CDR2 SNEGSKA (reference sequence). CDR3 size: 18 residues.

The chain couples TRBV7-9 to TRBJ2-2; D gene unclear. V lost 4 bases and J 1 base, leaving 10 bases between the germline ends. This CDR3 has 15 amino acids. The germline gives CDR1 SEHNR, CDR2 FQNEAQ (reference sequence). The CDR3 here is CASSSRNKNTGELFF. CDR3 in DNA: TGTGCCAGCAGCTCCCGGAACAAGAACACCGGGGAGCTGTTTTTT.

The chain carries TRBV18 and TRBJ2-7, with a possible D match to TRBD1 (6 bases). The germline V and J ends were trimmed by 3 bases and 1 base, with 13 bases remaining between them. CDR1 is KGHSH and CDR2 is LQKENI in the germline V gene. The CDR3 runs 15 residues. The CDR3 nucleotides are TGTGCCAGCTCACCCGCCGGGACAATTTCCTACGAGCAGTACTTC. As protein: CASSPAGTISYEQYF.